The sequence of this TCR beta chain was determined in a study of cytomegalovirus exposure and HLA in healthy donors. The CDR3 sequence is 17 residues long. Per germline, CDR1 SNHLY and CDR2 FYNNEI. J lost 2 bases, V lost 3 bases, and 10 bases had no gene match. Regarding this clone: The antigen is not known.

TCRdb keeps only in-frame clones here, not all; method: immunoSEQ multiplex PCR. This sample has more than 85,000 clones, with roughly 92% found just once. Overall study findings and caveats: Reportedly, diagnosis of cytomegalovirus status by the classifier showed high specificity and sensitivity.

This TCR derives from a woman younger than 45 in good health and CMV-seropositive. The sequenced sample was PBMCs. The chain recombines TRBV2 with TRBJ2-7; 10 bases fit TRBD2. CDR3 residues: CASSEGRLAGDAYEQYF. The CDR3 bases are TGTGCCAGCAGTGAGGGGCGCCTAGCGGGAGACGCCTACGAGCAGTACTTC.